These T cell receptor beta chains were read from a single sample in a study of CD4 T cells in relation to SARS-CoV-2 and coronaviruses. TCRdb's table, derived via immunoSEQ multiplex PCR, lists solely in-frame clones and lacks some. This sample has about 65,000 clones, with around 87% found just once. Input material: memory CD4+ T cells from PBMCs. Receptors were obtained from a human donor in good health. The CDR3 runs from the conserved cysteine through the conserved F or W. Fields, in order: J gene, D gene, clone size, V gene, CDR3 length, CDR3 protein, CDR3 DNA. D genes are given only for firm matches. The size of a clone is reported for some rows only, either as once, few or many, or as a class for expanded clones.

>TRBJ1-2|-|-|TRBV29-1|11
CSVEGLYGYTF
TGCAGCGTTGAAGGCCTCTATGGCTACACCTTC
>TRBJ1-2|TRBD1|-|TRBV28|14
CASSNRGRRGGYTF
TGTGCCAGCAGTAACAGGGGCCGCCGGGGCGGCTACACCTTC
>TRBJ2-1|-|-|TRBV5-1|16
CASSRDRGLSDNEQFF
TGCGCCAGCAGCAGAGACAGAGGACTGTCGGACAATGAGCAGTTCTTC
>TRBJ2-7|TRBD1|-|TRBV16|15
CASSQSTGFRYEQYF
TGTGCCAGCAGCCAATCGACAGGGTTTCGGTACGAGCAGTACTTC
>TRBJ1-5|TRBD1|-|TRBV19|15
CASSIIGTGSRPQHF
TGTGCCAGTAGTATTATCGGGACAGGATCCCGGCCCCAGCATTTT
>TRBJ2-1|-|-|TRBV7-9|12
CASSPPSGEQFF
TGTGCCAGCAGCCCCCCGAGCGGTGAGCAGTTCTTC
>TRBJ2-7|-|-|TRBV3-1/TRBV3-2|17
CASSPFEIRGRSYEQYF
TGTGCCAGCAGCCCCTTCGAGATTAGGGGCAGATCCTACGAGCAGTACTTC
>TRBJ2-3|TRBD1|-|TRBV6-6|16
CASSYPGGAHGDTQYF
TGTGCCAGCAGTTACCCAGGGGGAGCGCATGGGGATACGCAGTATTTT
>TRBJ2-1|TRBD2|once|TRBV6-4|14
CASSAETSSNEQFF
TGTGCCAGCAGTGCTGAGACTAGCTCCAATGAGCAGTTCTTC
>TRBJ2-1|TRBD1|-|TRBV3-1/TRBV3-2|14
CASTRQGVKNEQFF
TGTGCCAGCACAAGGCAGGGGGTAAAAAATGAGCAGTTCTTC
>TRBJ2-1|TRBD1|-|TRBV11-3|15
CASSFGQGTNNEQFF
TGTGCCAGCAGCTTCGGACAGGGAACCAACAATGAGCAGTTCTTC
>TRBJ2-1|TRBD2|-|TRBV18|17
CASSPPTGTRIRHEQFF
TGTGCCAGCTCACCCCCTACCGGGACTAGGATTAGGCATGAGCAGTTCTTC
>TRBJ2-7|TRBD1|-|TRBV12-3/TRBV12-4|12
CASSGQGDEQYF
TGTGCCAGCAGCGGACAGGGTGACGAGCAGTACTTC
>TRBJ1-4|-|-|TRBV4-1|14
CASRPGGANEKLFF
TGCGCCAGCAGACCTGGGGGTGCAAATGAAAAACTGTTTTTT
>TRBJ1-2|-|-|TRBV25-1|12
CASSEGDHGYTF
TGTGCCAGCAGTGAAGGCGACCATGGCTACACCTTC
>TRBJ1-2|TRBD1|-|TRBV7-9|15
CASSSSGTENYGYTF
TGTGCCAGCAGCTCGTCCGGGACAGAGAACTATGGCTACACCTTC
>TRBJ1-3|-|-|TRBV19|15
CASSTPETGGNTIYF
TGTGCCAGTAGTACCCCGGAGACGGGAGGAAACACCATATATTTT
>TRBJ1-5|-|once|TRBV10-3|15
CAISESGTSGQPQHF
TGTGCCATCAGTGAGTCCGGGACTTCGGGGCAGCCCCAGCATTTT
>TRBJ2-3|TRBD1|-|TRBV24-1|16
CATSDSQGAPADTQYF
TGTGCCACCAGTGATTCTCAGGGGGCGCCGGCAGATACGCAGTATTTT
>TRBJ2-5|TRBD2|-|TRBV7-3|16
CASSPNPLAGEETQYF
TGTGCCAGCAGCCCTAACCCACTAGCGGGAGAAGAGACCCAGTACTTC
>TRBJ1-4|-|-|TRBV5-3|16
CARSFTATARVEKLFF
TGTGCCAGAAGCTTTACCGCTACAGCGCGAGTAGAAAAACTGTTTTTT
>TRBJ2-7|TRBD2|-|TRBV10-1|14
CASRLAGVSYEQYF
TGCGCCAGCAGACTAGCGGGGGTCTCCTACGAGCAGTACTTC
>TRBJ1-3|-|-|TRBV6-5|15
CASRPDQVALGTIYF
TGTGCCAGCAGACCGGACCAGGTGGCCCTTGGCACCATATATTTT
>TRBJ1-2|-|-|TRBV9|12
CASSVAGWGYTF
TGTGCCAGCAGCGTAGCGGGGTGGGGCTACACCTTC
>TRBJ1-1|-|-|TRBV5-1|14
CASSFSLQGTEAFF
TGCGCCAGCAGCTTCTCGTTGCAGGGAACTGAAGCTTTCTTT